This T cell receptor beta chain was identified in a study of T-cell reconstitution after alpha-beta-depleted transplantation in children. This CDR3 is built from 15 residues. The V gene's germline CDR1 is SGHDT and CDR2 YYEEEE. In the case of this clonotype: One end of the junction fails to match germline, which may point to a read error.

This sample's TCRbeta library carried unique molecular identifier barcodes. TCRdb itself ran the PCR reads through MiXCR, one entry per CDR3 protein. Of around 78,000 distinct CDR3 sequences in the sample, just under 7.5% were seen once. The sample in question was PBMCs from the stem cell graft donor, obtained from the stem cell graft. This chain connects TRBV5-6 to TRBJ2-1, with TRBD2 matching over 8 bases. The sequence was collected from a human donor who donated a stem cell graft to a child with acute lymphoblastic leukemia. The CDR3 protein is CASRSLAGGSQEQFF. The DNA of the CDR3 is TGTGCCAGCAGGTCCCTCGCGGGAGGATCTCAAGAGCAGTTCTTT.